A selection of T cell receptor beta chains follows, all from one sample in a study of identical twins. MiXCR was run by TCRdb on the 5' RACE reads, yielding one entry per CDR3 protein. The data hold some 760,000 distinct CDR3 sequences, with about 20% observed a single time. This sample also appeared in a second study, on T cells expressing NK-cell markers.

The sequenced sample consisted of PBMCs. These TCRs come from a young woman in good health. Each CDR3 is given with its conserved first and last residue. D genes are given only for firm matches. Part of the rows lack a size; the others show once, few, many or a class for expanded clones.

CASSLEFRGTQYF	TGTGCCAGCAGCTTGGAGTTCCGCGGTACGCAGTATTTT	NA	TRBJ2-3	TRBV5-6	NA
CASSLSVLSHTDTQYF	TGCGCCAGCAGCTTGTCTGTCCTCAGTCACACAGATACGCAGTATTTT	few	TRBJ2-3	TRBV5-1	NA
CSASLPLAGGETQYF	TGCAGTGCTTCCCTTCCACTAGCGGGAGGAGAGACCCAGTACTTC	few	TRBJ2-5	TRBV20-1	TRBD2
CAISESWERGYTF	TGTGCCATCAGTGAGTCCTGGGAGCGCGGCTACACCTTC	few	TRBJ1-2	TRBV10-3	NA
CASSLNGVGGPIQYF	TGCGCCAGCAGCTTAAACGGCGTGGGAGGCCCGATTCAGTACTTC	few	TRBJ2-4	TRBV5-1	NA
CASSLEGTGGSPLHF	TGTGCCAGCAGTTTAGAAGGGACAGGGGGGTCACCCCTCCACTTT	few	TRBJ1-6	TRBV12-3/TRBV12-4	TRBD1
CASSGRYRGDTQYF	TGCGCCAGCAGCGGACGTTACAGGGGTGATACGCAGTATTTT	NA	TRBJ2-3	TRBV5-1	TRBD1
CAISESTQPQHF	TGTGCCATCAGTGAGTCGACGCAGCCCCAGCATTTT	many	TRBJ1-5	TRBV10-3	NA
CASTRTSGEKQFF	TGTGCCAGCACCCGGACTAGCGGGGAGAAGCAGTTCTTC	NA	TRBJ2-1	TRBV12-3/TRBV12-4	TRBD2
CSARDRRQGGYTF	TGCAGTGCTAGAGATCGCAGACAGGGAGGCTACACCTTC	NA	TRBJ1-2	TRBV20-1	TRBD1
CASSPRRGAGGLAYNEQFF	TGTGCCAGCAGCCCAAGAAGGGGGGCGGGAGGTCTGGCCTACAATGAGCAGTTCTTC	NA	TRBJ2-1	TRBV6-1	TRBD2
CASSLDGGGTGELFF	TGCGCCAGCAGCTTGGACGGAGGGGGCACCGGGGAGCTGTTTTTT	NA	TRBJ2-2	TRBV5-1	NA
CASSSSGGESEQFF	TGTGCCAGCAGCTCCTCCGGGGGGGAAAGCGAGCAGTTCTTC	NA	TRBJ2-1	TRBV9	TRBD2
CSVGSGQGSTDTQYF	TGCAGCGTTGGGTCAGGACAGGGGAGCACAGATACGCAGTATTTT	NA	TRBJ2-3	TRBV29-1	TRBD1
CSVVRANTGELFF	TGCAGCGTTGTGAGGGCGAACACCGGGGAGCTGTTTTTT	few	TRBJ2-2	TRBV29-1	NA
CSAFGNGYTF	TGCAGTGCTTTCGGGAATGGCTACACCTTC	few	TRBJ1-2	TRBV20-1	NA
CASSSNGANVLTF	TGTGCCAGCAGTTCCAACGGGGCCAACGTCCTGACTTTC	few	TRBJ2-6	TRBV12-3/TRBV12-4	NA
CSASTKPSSGRNPYNEQFF	TGCAGTGCTAGCACTAAACCCTCTAGCGGGAGGAATCCCTACAATGAGCAGTTCTTC	NA	TRBJ2-1	TRBV20-1	TRBD2
CSARARPGLTTETQYF	TGCAGTGCTAGAGCTAGACCGGGACTCACGACGGAGACCCAGTACTTC	NA	TRBJ2-5	TRBV20-1	NA
CASSRKREVTGELFF	TGTGCCAGCTCCCGCAAGCGGGAGGTCACCGGGGAGCTGTTTTTT	NA	TRBJ2-2	TRBV6-1	TRBD2
CASSPSLAGGLNREQYF	TGTGCCAGCAGCCCGTCCCTAGCGGGAGGCCTTAACCGTGAGCAGTACTTC	NA	TRBJ2-7	TRBV5-6	TRBD2
CATSRVGVYGYTF	TGTGCCACCAGCAGAGTAGGCGTCTATGGCTACACCTTC	few	TRBJ1-2	TRBV15	NA
CATAQGPYEQYF	TGTGCCACCGCACAGGGGCCCTACGAGCAGTACTTC	few	TRBJ2-7	TRBV6-5	TRBD1
CASSFSGVEQFF	TGTGCCAGCAGCTTTTCTGGCGTTGAGCAGTTCTTC	many	TRBJ2-1	TRBV5-1	NA